The 24 T cell receptor beta chains presented below share a single source sample, sequenced in a study of technical replicates of blood from a few donors. The protocol was immunoSEQ multiplex PCR, while the TCRdb copy is restricted to in-frame clones and leaves out a portion. The repertoire holds around 69,000 clones, with 88% as singletons. The sample was PBMCs. These receptors all stem from a human donor in good health. Some clones in this sample may be carry-over from other donors' samples.

The chain has TRBV2 and TRBJ2-1; D remains unclear. The germline V gene encodes CDR1 SNHLY and CDR2 FYNNEI. This CDR3 is 14 amino acids long. V was pared by 4 bases and J by 0 bases, with 7 bases between. In nucleotides, the CDR3 is TGTGCCAGCAGTGGTCGTCGCTCCTACAATGAGCAGTTCTTC. It encodes CASSGRRSYNEQFF.

J is TRBJ2-7 and V is TRBV5-1; 7 nucleotides match TRBD2. The trim removed 0 bases at V and 3 bases at J, leaving 6 bases unmatched. The CDR3 has 15 amino acids. Germline lookup yields CDR1 SGHRS and CDR2 YFSETQ. The CDR3 region has the DNA TGCGCCAGCAGCTTGGTTGCGGGAGAAGGCTACGAGCAGTACTTC. It encodes CASSLVAGEGYEQYF.

Remarks on this clone: This likely comes from a read error, as the CDR3 has no conserved phenylalanine or tryptophan at its end. The limits of the CDR3 on the DNA are not certain, so only TCRdb's listed CDR3 is given. The chain uses TRBV27 and TRBJ2-7; the D call in the table, TRBD1, was not verified against the DNA. CDR1 is MNHEY and CDR2 is SMNVEV in the germline V gene (reference sequence). The CDR3 comprises 9 residues, both ends counted. The chain's CDR3 is CASSLSGHS.

The chain uses TRBV29-1 and TRBJ1-1; a weak D match, TRBD1 (6 bases). CDR1 is SQVTM, CDR2 ANQGSEA, per germline. Trimming left V 7 bases short and J 0 bases short, with 15 bases between. CDR3 size: 14 residues. The CDR3 bases are TGCAGCGGAATCGGACAGCCGATGAACACTGAAGCTTTCTTT. Amino acids: CSGIGQPMNTEAFF.

This chain uses TRBV10-3 with TRBJ2-1; TRBD2 might be the D (5 bases). This CDR3 spans 11 amino acids. Between the trimmed V and J ends, which lost 8 bases and 10 bases, there was a span of 12 bases. From germline, CDR1 is ENHRY and CDR2 SYGVKD. The CDR3 nucleotides read TGTGCCATCGCAGAGCGGTGGGAGCAGTTCTTC. It yields the protein CAIAERWEQFF.

The chain uses TRBV2 and TRBJ2-7; 8 nucleotides align to TRBD1. V trimming: 2 bases; J trimming: 1 base; junction bases outside the gene matches: 1. This CDR3 spans 14 amino acids. Per germline, CDR1 SNHLY and CDR2 FYNNEI. DNA for the CDR3: TGTGCCAGCAGTGAAAGGACAGGGTCCTACGAGCAGTACTTC. Amino acid sequence: CASSERTGSYEQYF.

The genes are TRBV18 and TRBJ2-1, with D perhaps TRBD2 (5 bases). The germline V gene has CDR1 KGHSH and CDR2 LQKENI. The CDR3 sequence is 16 residues long. Trimming removed 1 base at V and 0 bases at J, with 10 bases between. In DNA, the CDR3 is TGTGCCAGCTCACCACTGGCCCGGGGCTCCTACAATGAGCAGTTCTTC. Encoded protein: CASSPLARGSYNEQFF.

The chain joins TRBV7-9 to TRBJ1-1; D is uncertain. V was clipped by 4 bases and J by 4 bases, with 16 bases between them. Per the germline V gene, CDR1 is SEHNR and CDR2 is FQNEAQ (reference sequence). There are 15 residues in the CDR3. CDR3 protein: CASSWAGRAGTEAFF. In DNA form, the CDR3 reads TGTGCCAGCAGCTGGGCGGGGAGGGCGGGCACTGAAGCTTTCTTT.

The chain uses TRBV6-1 and TRBJ2-7, with a weak D call TRBD2 (6 bases). The length of the CDR3 is 14 residues. Germline V gene lookup returns CDR1 MNHNS and CDR2 SASEGT. V dropped 1 base and J dropped 0 bases, with 7 bases sitting between them. The DNA for the CDR3 is TGTGCCAGCAGTGAAGGGGACTTCTCCTACGAGCAGTACTTC. Its translation: CASSEGDFSYEQYF.

CDR3 DNA: TGTGCCAGCAGTTCGGGACTAGCGGGGGGCTTGGATGAGCAGTTCTTC. The encoded protein is CASSSGLAGGLDEQFF. This chain joins TRBV6-6 and TRBJ2-1; 15 nucleotides line up with TRBD2. CDR3 length equals 16 residues. The trim removed 4 bases at V and 8 bases at J, leaving 6 bases unmatched. The germline V gene encodes CDR1 MNHNY and CDR2 SVGAGI (reference sequence).

The rearrangement uses TRBV25-1 and TRBJ1-2; D may be TRBD1 (6 bases). Trimming took 1 base from V and 4 from J, leaving 13 bases between them. The CDR3 consists of 15 residues. Looked up from germline, CDR1 is MGHDK and CDR2 is SYGVNS. CDR3 DNA: TGTGCCAGCAGTGAATCGCGGACAGAGATCTATGGCTACACCTTC. It yields the protein CASSESRTEIYGYTF.

The chain links TRBV29-1 to TRBJ2-5, with 8 bases aligning to TRBD1. Germline V gene data show CDR1 as SQVTM and CDR2 as ANQGSEA. This CDR3 spans 13 amino acids. V gave up 4 bases and J gave up 5 bases; unmatched junction bases: 6. The CDR3 nucleotides read TGCAGCGTTGCTCTACAGGGGGTTGAGACCCAGTACTTC. Amino acid sequence: CSVALQGVETQYF.

The chain uses TRBV10-3 and TRBJ2-7; the match to TRBD2 covers 8 bases. This CDR3 is 13 amino acids long. Germline loops: CDR1 ENHRY, CDR2 SYGVKD. V was pared by 6 bases and J by 5 bases, with 6 bases of the junction left unmatched. The CDR3 reads CAISSGGVHEQYF. In DNA form, the CDR3 reads TGTGCCATCAGCTCCGGGGGGGTGCACGAGCAGTACTTC.

The chain employs TRBV5-5 and TRBJ2-2, with 9 bases aligning to TRBD1. Germline CDR1 is SGHKS and CDR2 is YYEKEE (reference sequence). The CDR3 is 17 residues long. The trim removed 4 bases at V and 1 base at J, leaving 8 bases unmatched. CDR3 sequence: CASSARTGEGNTGELFF. CDR3 DNA: TGTGCCAGCAGCGCCAGGACAGGGGAAGGGAACACCGGGGAGCTGTTTTTT.

The chain couples TRBV7-3 to TRBJ2-7, with TRBD2 identical over 10 bases. CDR1 is SGHTA, CDR2 FQGTGA, per germline. The CDR3 contains 14 residues. The V and J ends lost 5 bases and 3 bases, in that order; junction bases with no gene match: 4. The CDR3 spells CASSPSSGSYEQYF. Written as DNA, the CDR3 is TGTGCCAGCAGCCCCTCTAGCGGGAGCTACGAGCAGTACTTC. Full variable domain (rest looked up from reference TRBV7-3 and TRBJ2-7): GAGVSQTPSNKVTEKGKYVELRCDPISGHTALYWYRQSLGQGPEFLIYFQGTGAADDSGLPNDRFFAVRPEGSVSTLKIQRTERGDSAVYLCASSPSSGSYEQYFGPGTRLTVT.

The chain is built from TRBV6-5 and TRBJ2-7; 10 nucleotides match TRBD1. Per germline, CDR1 MNHEY and CDR2 SVGAGI. V lost 4 bases and J lost 8; bases outside the gene matches: 2. This CDR3 contains 12 residues. DNA for the CDR3: TGTGCCAGCAGTTCAGACAGGGGGCAGCAGTACTTC. This sequence encodes CASSSDRGQQYF.

The V gene is TRBV6-5, the J gene TRBJ1-4; the D gene is possibly TRBD1 (5 bases). The CDR3 has 16 amino acids. V dropped 2 bases and J dropped 3 bases, with 13 bases sitting between them. Germline CDR1 reads MNHEY; CDR2 reads SVGAGI. This CDR3 is CASSYVRAGANEKLFF. CDR3 nucleotide sequence: TGTGCCAGCAGTTACGTCAGGGCTGGGGCTAATGAAAAACTGTTTTTT.

V and J are TRBV13 and TRBJ1-6; maybe TRBD1 (6 bases). This CDR3 contains 16 residues. Looked up from germline, CDR1 is PRHDT and CDR2 is FYEKMQ (reference sequence). Trimming stripped 1 base from V and 10 bases from J, with 17 bases between. The CDR3 bases are TGTGCCAGCAGCTTAGCCGATACAGGGAGGGGCTCACCCCTCCACTTT. Translation gives CASSLADTGRGSPLHF.

Only a few counts were recorded for this clone. The V and J genes are TRBV29-1 and TRBJ2-1; 14 positions agree with TRBD2. Looked up from germline, CDR1 is SQVTM and CDR2 is ANQGSEA. The CDR3 spans 13 residues. Trimming removed 7 bases from V and 13 bases from J; junction bases left unmatched: 9. The CDR3 region has the DNA TGCAGCGCTCCGGGACTAGCGGGAGTGATACAGTTCTTC. Translating gives CSAPGLAGVIQFF.

The genes are TRBV7-2 and TRBJ1-2; D might be TRBD1 (6 bases). This CDR3 comprises 15 residues. V shed 4 bases and J shed 4 bases, with 16 bases lying between them. CDR1 and CDR2 from the germline V gene are SGHTA and FQGNSA. CDR3 protein: CASSSYPDRGYGYTF. As DNA, the CDR3 is TGTGCCAGCAGCTCCTACCCGGACAGAGGCTATGGCTACACCTTC.

The rearrangement links TRBV5-1 to TRBJ2-5, with TRBD2 matching 7 bases. The V and J ends lost 2 bases and 0 bases, in that order; junction bases with no gene match: 4. From germline, CDR1 is SGHRS and CDR2 YFSETQ. The CDR3 consists of 15 residues. The CDR3 DNA sequence: TGCGCCAGCAGCTTCCGCGGGGGAAACCAAGAGACCCAGTACTTC. This translates into CASSFRGGNQETQYF.

V is TRBV5-1 and J is TRBJ1-1; D ambiguous. Germline values: CDR1 SGHRS, CDR2 YFSETQ. The CDR3 length is 13 residues. V shed 4 bases and J shed 0 bases, with 7 bases lying between them. CDR3 in amino acids: CASSLNLNTEAFF. CDR3 DNA sequence: TGCGCCAGCAGCCTAAATTTGAACACTGAAGCTTTCTTT.

V and J are TRBV14 and TRBJ2-1; D possibly corresponds to TRBD1 (6 bases). The CDR3 covers 16 residues. The V and J ends lost 0 bases and 4 bases respectively, with 13 bases between them. Looked up from germline, CDR1 is SGHDN and CDR2 is FVKESK. CDR3 sequence reads: CASSQEGDTTYNEQFF. In DNA, the CDR3 is TGTGCCAGCAGCCAAGAAGGGGACACAACATACAATGAGCAGTTCTTC.

This clone occurred once. The chain employs TRBV13 and TRBJ1-1, with D hard to call. The CDR3 length is 12 residues. The V and J ends lost 5 bases and 2 bases respectively, with 6 bases between them. Germline CDR1 is PRHDT and CDR2 is FYEKMQ (reference sequence). Written as DNA, the CDR3 is TGTGCCAGCAGCCCACAAAACACTGAAGCTTTCTTT. Translated, it gives CASSPQNTEAFF.